This T cell receptor beta chain originates from a study of shared clonotypes between healthy human individuals (dated by TCRdb to about 2020). About the study as a whole: A couple of women and a few men aged 18 to 49 years were included in the cohort. To estimate repertoire size and how much clonotype sharing occurs between individuals, the study deeply sequenced the blood TCR repertoires of several healthy adults. Each donor's leukapheresis produced roughly between roughly 0.85 and 10 billion PBMCs. For each donor, CD4 naive and CD4 memory were each given three plates, CD8 naive was given two plates, and CD8 memory was given one plate. Different laboratories and diverse techniques were used to prepare libraries and sequence TCR repertoires, to increase sequencing depth and limit assay-specific biases.

The donors were healthy, HIV-negative adults who had no recently reported acute infections or vaccinations. Every donor was a Caucasian adult residing in Nashville, Tennessee, USA. Magnetic negative selection was used to enrich CD4+ T cells, after which naive cells were positively selected on CD45RA and the negative fraction became the memory subset. Blood was obtained by leukapheresis, after which PBMCs were separated by Ficoll-Histopaque density gradient centrifugation and cryopreserved in liquid nitrogen vapor phase. Analytical flow cytometry was used to check the purity and quantity of every magnetically sorted T cell population. Genomic DNA was isolated from each sorted fraction and quantified by UV absorbance on a Nanodrop 2000c. Using the deep immunoSEQ assay, multiplex PCR amplified TCR CDR3 regions from genomic DNA. Genomic DNA extracted from each cell subset was distributed evenly over all wells of several immunoSEQ 96-well plates, and each plate served as one replicate. For sorted subsets, each replicate PCR was loaded with about 0.2 ug genomic DNA, equivalent to about 30,000 T cell genomes. Purified libraries were quantified with a Qubit 3.0 fluorometer, sized on a Bioanalyzer 2100, and re-quantified with the KAPA Library Quantification kit. Every immunoSEQ 96-well plate was sequenced on a dedicated single-read 150-cycle Illumina NextSeq 550 flow cell. The authors processed their data as follows. The immunoSEQ output contained only junctional sequences without quality scores, so filtering could not match that applied to full-length reads. To assign V/J genes and CDR3, sequences were annotated against IMGT germline references using PyIR, a Python wrapper for IgBLAST v1.9. Reads were filtered out if the reads had weak V/J assignments (E-value above 1e-6), no CDR3, stop codons, out-of-frame junctions, or ambiguous translated residues. A V3J clonotype was defined by an identical inferred V gene, J gene, and CDR3 amino acid sequence. The percentage overlap between two repertoires was calculated by dividing the number of shared unique clonotypes by the size of the smaller repertoire. RTK rarefaction, the Chao1 estimator, and Recon v2.1 estimates of unobserved clonotypes were used to assess repertoire richness. OLGA was used to compute generation probabilities for all TCRbeta clonotypes that the gDNA method yielded from a handful of donors. Entries here come from immuneACCESS through TCRdb and include only in-frame sequences with V and J called. Some clones fail to appear in such tables; in the studies checked, an unresolved V gene covers under half of the shortfall, and the cause of the remainder is unknown. The V and J calls and clone size come from that table; D and trimming were worked out from the DNA. Recorded for this sample are some 1.1 million clones; approximately 77% of them occurred a single time. Approximately 0.9% of the sample is taken by the ten largest.

Concerning this clone itself: Its binding antigen is unknown. No clone much larger than this one lies a single base away; base qualities are absent.

Here is what the overall study found, with its caveats: Incomplete sequencing was indicated by rarefaction of sorted-subset datasets, despite the large sequencing depth. Sampling was restricted to blood, and TCR repertoires in tissues likely differ from the TCR repertoires found in blood. Across several donors, about 5.2% of naive CD4, 3% to 3.5% of naive CD8, 2% to 2.5% of memory CD4, and approximately 0.42% of memory CD8 clonotypes were shared. The small number of donors limited the genetic and exposure-history diversity represented. Compared with non-shared clonotypes, clonotypes shared by all four sorted-subset donors had higher generation probabilities. Estimated clonotype richness was generally larger for naive than for memory subsets. Pairwise subsampling led to the expectation that sequencing depth would affect the degree of clonotype sharing among donors.

The cysteine opens and the phenylalanine closes a CDR3 of 14 amino acids. CDR3 DNA is the only sequence kept; it has 42 bases, read in frame from the first base. At the junction V is shortened by 3 bases and J by 7 bases; bases outside the gene matches: 2. From the germline V gene, CDR1 is SGHRS and CDR2 is YFSETQ. The source of this sequence is a man aged 18 to 29 in good health. Some clones in this sample may be carry-over from other donors' samples. The sequenced sample consisted of memory CD4+ T cells from PBMCs. The cell subset or site label of this sample denotes: CD45RA-negative fraction. This chain is built from TRBV5-1 and TRBJ2-7; 15 central bases correspond to TRBD2. At the DNA level, the sequence is TGCGCCAGCAGCTCCGGGACTAGCGGGGGGGAGCAGTACTTC. The resulting protein is CASSSGTSGGEQYF.